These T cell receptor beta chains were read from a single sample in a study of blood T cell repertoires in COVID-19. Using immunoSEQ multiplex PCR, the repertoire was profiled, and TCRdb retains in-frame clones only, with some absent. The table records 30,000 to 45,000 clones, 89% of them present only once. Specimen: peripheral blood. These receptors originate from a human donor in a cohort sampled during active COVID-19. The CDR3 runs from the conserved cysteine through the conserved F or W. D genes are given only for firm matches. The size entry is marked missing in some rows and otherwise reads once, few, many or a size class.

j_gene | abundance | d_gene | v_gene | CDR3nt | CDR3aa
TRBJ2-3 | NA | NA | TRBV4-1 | TGCGCCAGCAGATTAACAGGGATCGGCACAGATACGCAGTATTTT | CASRLTGIGTDTQYF
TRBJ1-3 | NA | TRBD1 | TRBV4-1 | TGCGCCAGCAGCCAAGAAGGGACAGGTTTCTCTGGAAACACCATATATTTT | CASSQEGTGFSGNTIYF
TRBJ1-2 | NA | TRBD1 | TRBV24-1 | TGTGCCACCCAACCCCGACAGGGGGCAGAGGGCTACACCTTC | CATQPRQGAEGYTF
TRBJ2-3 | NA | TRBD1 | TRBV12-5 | TGTGCTAGTGGTTGGGGGACAGGGTACACAGATACGCAGTATTTT | CASGWGTGYTDTQYF
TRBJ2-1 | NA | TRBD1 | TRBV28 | TGTGCCAGCACTCTTGTAAGTCGACAGGGGGCAATCTTC | CASTLVSRQGAIF
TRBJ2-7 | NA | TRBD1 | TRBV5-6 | TGTGCCAGCAGCTTGTGGGGGACAGGAGCCTACGAGCAGTACTTC | CASSLWGTGAYEQYF
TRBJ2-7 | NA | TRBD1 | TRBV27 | TGTGCCAGCAGTTTCGACAGGGGGGGCGAGCAGTACTTC | CASSFDRGGEQYF
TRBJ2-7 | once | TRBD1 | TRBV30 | TGTGCCTGGAGTGAGGACAGGGGTCCCTACGAGCAGTACTTC | CAWSEDRGPYEQYF
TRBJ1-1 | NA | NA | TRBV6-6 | TGTGCCAGCAGTTCGGGGATATATGGAGCTGAAGCTTTCTTT | CASSSGIYGAEAFF
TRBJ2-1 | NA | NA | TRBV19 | TGTGCCAGTAGGGACGGGAGCTCCTACAATGAGCAGTTCTTC | CASRDGSSYNEQFF
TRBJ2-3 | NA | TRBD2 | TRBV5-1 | TGCGCCAGCAGCATCGGGACTAGCGGGAGCTCAGATACGCAGTATTTT | CASSIGTSGSSDTQYF
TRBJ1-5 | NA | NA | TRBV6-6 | TGTGCCAGCAGTCTATATGGGGGGGGCGGGTTGAACGGCAATCAGCCCCAGCATTTT | CASSLYGGGGLNGNQPQHF
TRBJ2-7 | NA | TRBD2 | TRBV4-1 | TGCGCCAGCAGCCAAGGTCCTAGCGGGAGTTTCTACGAGCAGTACTTC | CASSQGPSGSFYEQYF
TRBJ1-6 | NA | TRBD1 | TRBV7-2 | TGTGCCAGCAGCCCCACCGGGACAGGGGGGTCACCCCTCCACTTT | CASSPTGTGGSPLHF
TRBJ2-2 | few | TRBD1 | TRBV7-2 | TGTGCCAGCAGCTTAGTGGGACAGCTACTCTTCGCGAACACCGGGGAGCTGTTTTTT | CASSLVGQLLFANTGELFF
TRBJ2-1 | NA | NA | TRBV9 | TGTGCCAGCAGCCCAGGGGGACTAGGAGGGAATGAGCAGTTCTTC | CASSPGGLGGNEQFF
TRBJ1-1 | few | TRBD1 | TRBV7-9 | TGTGCCAGCAGAAAATGGACAGGGGGCTACACTGAAGCTTTCTTT | CASRKWTGGYTEAFF
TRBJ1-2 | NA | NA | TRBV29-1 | TGCAGCGTGACCCGGGACACCAGTTCCTATGGCTACACCTTC | CSVTRDTSSYGYTF
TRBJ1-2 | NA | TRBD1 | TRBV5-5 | TGTGCCAGCAGCACAGGGGATGACTATGGCTACACCTTC | CASSTGDDYGYTF
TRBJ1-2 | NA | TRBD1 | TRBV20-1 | TGCAGTGCTAGTTCCGGACAGGAGTATGGCTACACCTTC | CSASSGQEYGYTF
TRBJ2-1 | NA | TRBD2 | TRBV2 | TGTGCCAGCAGTGAAGCCAGCGGGAGGGCCAGGATGAAGTTCTTC | CASSEASGRARMKFF
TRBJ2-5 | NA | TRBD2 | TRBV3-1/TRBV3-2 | TGTGCCAGCCGGACTAGCGGGGGAGGAGAGACCCAGTACTTC | CASRTSGGGETQYF
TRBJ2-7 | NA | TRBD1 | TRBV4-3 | TGCGCCAGCAGCCAAGAGACAGGGCTCGAGCAGTACTTC | CASSQETGLEQYF
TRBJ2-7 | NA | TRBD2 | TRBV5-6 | TGTGCCAGCAGCTTGACCCTCGGGGGGACCGCCTACGAGCAGTACTTC | CASSLTLGGTAYEQYF
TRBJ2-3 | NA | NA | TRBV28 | TGTGCCAGCATCAAGGGCGCAGCGGCAAGCACAGATACGCAGTATTTT | CASIKGAAASTDTQYF
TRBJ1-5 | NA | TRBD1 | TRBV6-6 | TGTGCCAGCAGGTGGGACAGCAATAGCAATCAGCCCCAGCATTTT | CASRWDSNSNQPQHF
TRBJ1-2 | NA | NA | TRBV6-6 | TGTGCCAGCAGTTCCACCGCAGGGTATAATGGCTACACCTTC | CASSSTAGYNGYTF
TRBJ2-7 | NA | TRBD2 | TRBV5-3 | TGTGCCAGAAGCTGGGCCCTCGGGGGGAACTCCTACGAGCAGTACTTC | CARSWALGGNSYEQYF
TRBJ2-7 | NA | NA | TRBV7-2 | TGTGCCAGCAGCTTAACTCCAGGACTCTACGAGCAGTACTTC | CASSLTPGLYEQYF
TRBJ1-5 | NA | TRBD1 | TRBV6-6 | TGTGCCAGCAGTTACCGCCCGGGACAGGGGGGCCAGCCCCAGCATTTT | CASSYRPGQGGQPQHF
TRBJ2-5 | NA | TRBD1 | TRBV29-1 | TGCAGCGCCAGCCTAGGGACAGTTCAAGAGACCCAGTACTTC | CSASLGTVQETQYF
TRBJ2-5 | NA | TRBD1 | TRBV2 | TGTGCCAGCACCGGACAGGGGTCCGAGACCCAGTACTTC | CASTGQGSETQYF
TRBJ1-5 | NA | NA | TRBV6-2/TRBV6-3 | TGTGCCAGCAGTCCCTACGGCAATCAGCCCCAGCATTTT | CASSPYGNQPQHF
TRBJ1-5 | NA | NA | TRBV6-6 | TGTGCCAGCAGCGTTTCCGGGTCCAATCAGCCCCAGCATTTT | CASSVSGSNQPQHF
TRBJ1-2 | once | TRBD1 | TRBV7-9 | TGTGCCAGCAGCTCGGGACAGTCGGGTCAGGATGGCTACACCTTC | CASSSGQSGQDGYTF
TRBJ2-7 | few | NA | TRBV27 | TGTGCCAGCAGCACACGAAACCACCTCAATAGGGGGAGGGCTTACGAGCAGTACTTC | CASSTRNHLNRGRAYEQYF
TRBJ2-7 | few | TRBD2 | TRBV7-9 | TGTGCCAGCAGCTCTCGCGGGAGTTCCTACGAGCAGTACTTC | CASSSRGSSYEQYF
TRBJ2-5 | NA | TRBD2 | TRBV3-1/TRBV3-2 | TGTGCCAGCAGCCCGGGGCTAGCGGGAGTGCGAGAGACCCAGTACTTC | CASSPGLAGVRETQYF
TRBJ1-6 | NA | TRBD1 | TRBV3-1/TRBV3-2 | TGTGCCAGCAGCCAACAGGGGGCACGGGTAGATTCACCCCTCCACTTT | CASSQQGARVDSPLHF
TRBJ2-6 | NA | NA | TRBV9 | TGTGCCAGCGGGGGGACGGGGCTGCGGTCCTCTGGGGCCAACGTCCTGACTTTC | CASGGTGLRSSGANVLTF
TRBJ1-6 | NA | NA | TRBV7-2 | TGTGCCAGCAGCTTAGGACAGCCCAATTCACCCCTCCACTTT | CASSLGQPNSPLHF
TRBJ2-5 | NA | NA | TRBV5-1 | TGCGCCAGCAGCTTGGAACCAGGGGGACTAGAGACCCAGTACTTC | CASSLEPGGLETQYF
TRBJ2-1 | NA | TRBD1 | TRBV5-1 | TGCGCCAGCAGCTCCGGACAGGGGGCTATCAATGAGCAGTTCTTC | CASSSGQGAINEQFF
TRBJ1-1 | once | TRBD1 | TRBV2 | TGTGCCAGCAGTGGTAGGTACGTGACAGGGGCCAATGAAGCTTTCTTT | CASSGRYVTGANEAFF
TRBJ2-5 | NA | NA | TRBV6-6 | TGTGCCAGCAGCCAAGGCAGGGGTGGGGTGGAGACCCAGTACTTC | CASSQGRGGVETQYF
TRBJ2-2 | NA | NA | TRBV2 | TGTGCCAGCAGTGACCAGGGGACCGGGGAGCTGTTTTTT | CASSDQGTGELFF
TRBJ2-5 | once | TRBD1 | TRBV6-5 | TGTGCCAGCAGTTACCTGCCGGACAGGGGTCAAGAGACCCAGTACTTC | CASSYLPDRGQETQYF
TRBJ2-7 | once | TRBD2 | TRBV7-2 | TGTGCCAGCGGATATCGGGGGGGCCCTTACTACGAGCAGTACTTC | CASGYRGGPYYEQYF
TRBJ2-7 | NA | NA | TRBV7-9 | TGTGCCAGCAGCCTTCGGCTGGGGCAGGGCGGCGAGCAGTACTTC | CASSLRLGQGGEQYF
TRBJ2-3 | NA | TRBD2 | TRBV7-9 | TGTGCCAGCAGCGCTAGCGGGGGAGATACGCAGTATTTT | CASSASGGDTQYF
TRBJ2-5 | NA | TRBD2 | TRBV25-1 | TGTGCCAGCAGCCACGGACTAGCGGTCTCGGGGACCCAGTACTTC | CASSHGLAVSGTQYF
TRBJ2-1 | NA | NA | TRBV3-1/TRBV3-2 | TGTGCCAGCAGCCAGGCCACAGGGAAAAATGAGCAGTTCTTC | CASSQATGKNEQFF
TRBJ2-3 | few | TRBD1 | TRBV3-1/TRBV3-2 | TGTGCCAGCAGCCCCTACAGGGGTACGCAGTATTTT | CASSPYRGTQYF
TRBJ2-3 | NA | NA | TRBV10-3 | TGTGCCATCAGTGAGTTAACAGCCCTGAACCCAGATACGCAGTATTTT | CAISELTALNPDTQYF
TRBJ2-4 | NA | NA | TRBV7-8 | TGTGCCAGCAGCTTAGTTCTGGGCACCGCAAATGCCAAAAACATTCAGTACTTC | CASSLVLGTANAKNIQYF
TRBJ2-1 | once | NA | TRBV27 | TGTGCCAGCAGTTTGAGTGGGGCCAACCTGCCACATGAGCAGTTCTTC | CASSLSGANLPHEQFF
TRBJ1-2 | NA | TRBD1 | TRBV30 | TGTGCCTGGAGTTCGCCACAGGGGTCTGGCTACACCTTC | CAWSSPQGSGYTF
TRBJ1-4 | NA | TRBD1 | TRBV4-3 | TGCGCCAGCAGCCAAGATCCCCCGGGACAGGGGTTTTCAGTCCCTAATGAAAAACTGTTTTTT | CASSQDPPGQGFSVPNEKLFF
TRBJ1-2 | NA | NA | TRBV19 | TGTGCCAGTAGTATACCCAGGGGCCTCACAGAGGCGCTCGGCTACACCTTC | CASSIPRGLTEALGYTF
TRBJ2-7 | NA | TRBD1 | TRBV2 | TGTGCCAGCAGTCAACAGCTATCCGGGACAGGGGGCTACGAGCAGTACTTC | CASSQQLSGTGGYEQYF